This T cell receptor beta chain was obtained from a study of blood T cell repertoires in COVID-19. Across the study: PBMCs, B-cell-depleted T cells, or T cells provided the cDNA or gDNA that made up the material.

Participant ages covered about 18 to 89 years across 20 to 25 US areas. The V gene end was trimmed by 2 bases and the J gene end by 2 bases; junction bases not matched to a gene: 1. The CDR3 extends over 14 amino acids. CDR1 is MGHRA and CDR2 is YSYEKL in the germline V gene. The authors' processing: Researchers report that nucleated cell counts were estimated from reference gene primer amplification. Only in-frame clones appear in the TCRdb table, and some are missing; sequencing was by immunoSEQ multiplex PCR. Clonal size and the V and J genes are those of that table, whereas D and trimming came from the DNA. The repertoire includes around 390,000 clones, approximately 87% of them detected once, and about 10% sits in the top ten.

This TCR came from a woman aged 50 to 60 who had recovered from COVID-19. The sample was PBMCs or T cells enriched from blood (not recorded which). The genes are TRBV4-1 and TRBJ2-7; 9 nucleotides match TRBD1. The CDR3 reads CASSQRTGAYEQYF. For the CDR3, the DNA is TGCGCCAGCAGCCAACGGACAGGGGCCTACGAGCAGTACTTC.